What follows describes a single T cell receptor beta chain. The source of the sample is a study of blood T cell repertoires in COVID-19. Study at large: Specimens from acute and convalescent COVID-19 originated in the United States, Italy and Spain. T cells, B-cell-depleted T cells, or PBMCs provided the cDNA or gDNA that served as material.

Clones were sequenced by immunoSEQ multiplex PCR, and TCRdb holds only the in-frame ones, with some missing. The data hold approximately 160,000 clones, with approximately 84% observed a single time. Trimming took 4 bases from V and 0 from J, leaving 13 bases between them. This CDR3 comprises 15 residues. Germline V gene data show CDR1 as SGDLS and CDR2 as YYNGEE. The material sequenced was peripheral blood. The chain uses TRBV9 and TRBJ1-1, with TRBD1 as a possible D gene (5 bases). The sequence derives from a woman in her fifties or sixties with COVID-19, enrolled during active disease. The CDR3 DNA follows: TGTGCCAGCAGCTCCCGACAGAACGTGAACACTGAAGCTTTCTTT. Its translation is CASSSRQNVNTEAFF.